The entry below describes one T cell receptor beta chain. This specimen comes from a study of low-dose radiotherapy and immunotherapy resistance in tumors. The overall study: With fractions of 0.5 Gy given every 2 weeks, Cohort 1 accumulated a total of 6.5 Gy.

Indicated time point: before trial treatment. Alpha- and beta-chain coverage of first-strand cDNA came from TRAV- and TRBV-specific primers. PCR amplification of the TCRs was performed with Phusion for 20 PCR cycles, and it relied on a constant-region primer together with a V-primer adapter. TCRdb re-derived calls from the reads in MiXCR, one entry per CDR3 protein. The sample includes some 71,000 distinct CDR3 sequences, less than 40% of them seen just once. The CDR3 has 14 residues. The germline gives CDR1 GTSNPN, CDR2 SVGIG (reference sequence). J gave up 4 bases and V 4 bases, and 4 bases lay outside the gene matches.

The input for sequencing was PBMCs, taken before treatment. The TCR sequence derives from a female donor with ovarian cancer. The J gene is TRBJ2-1, the V gene TRBV30, with 10 bases matching TRBD1. The CDR3 DNA sequence: TGTGCCTGGACGACGGGACAGGGGTACAATGAGCAGTTCTTC. Translated, it gives CAWTTGQGYNEQFF.